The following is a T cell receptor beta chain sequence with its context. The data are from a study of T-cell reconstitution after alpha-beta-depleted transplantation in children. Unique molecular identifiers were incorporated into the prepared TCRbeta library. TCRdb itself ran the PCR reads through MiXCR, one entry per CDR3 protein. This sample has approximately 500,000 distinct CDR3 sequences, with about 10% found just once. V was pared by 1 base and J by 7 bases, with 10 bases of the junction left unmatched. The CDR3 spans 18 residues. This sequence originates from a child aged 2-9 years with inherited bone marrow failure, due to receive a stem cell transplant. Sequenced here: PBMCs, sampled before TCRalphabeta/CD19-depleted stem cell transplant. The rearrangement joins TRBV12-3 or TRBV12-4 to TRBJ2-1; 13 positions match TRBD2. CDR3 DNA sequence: TGTGCCAGCAGTTTAGAACTAGCGGGAGGGCCGTTTGTAAATGAGCAGTTCTTC. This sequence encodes CASSLELAGGPFVNEQFF.